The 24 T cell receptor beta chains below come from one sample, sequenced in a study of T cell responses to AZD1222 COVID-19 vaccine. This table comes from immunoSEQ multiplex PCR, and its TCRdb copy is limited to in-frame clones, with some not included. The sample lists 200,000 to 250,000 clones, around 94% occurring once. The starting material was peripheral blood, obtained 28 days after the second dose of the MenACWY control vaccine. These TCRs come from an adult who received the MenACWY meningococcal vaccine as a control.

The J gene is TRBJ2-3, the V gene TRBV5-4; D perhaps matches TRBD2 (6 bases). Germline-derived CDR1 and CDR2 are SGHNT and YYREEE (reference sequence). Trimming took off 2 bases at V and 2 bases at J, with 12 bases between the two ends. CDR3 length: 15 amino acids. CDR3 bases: TGTGCCAGCAGCTTAATAGCGGTTAACACAGATACGCAGTATTTT. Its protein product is CASSLIAVNTDTQYF.

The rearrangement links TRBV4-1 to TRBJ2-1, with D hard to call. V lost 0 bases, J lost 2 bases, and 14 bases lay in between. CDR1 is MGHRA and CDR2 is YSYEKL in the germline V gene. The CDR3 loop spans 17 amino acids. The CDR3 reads CASSQDRSLVPYNEQFF. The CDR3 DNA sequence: TGCGCCAGCAGCCAAGATCGGTCCCTAGTACCCTACAATGAGCAGTTCTTC.

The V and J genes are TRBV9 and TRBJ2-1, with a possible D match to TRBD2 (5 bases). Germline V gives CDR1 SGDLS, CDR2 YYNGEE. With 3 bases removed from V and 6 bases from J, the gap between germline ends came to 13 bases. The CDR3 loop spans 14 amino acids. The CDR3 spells CASSEWSGSNEQFF. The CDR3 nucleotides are TGTGCCAGCAGCGAGTGGTCGGGGAGCAATGAGCAGTTCTTC.

The CDR3 nucleotides read TGTGCCAGCAGCCCTGGAGGGGATGGCTACACCTTC. Protein: CASSPGGDGYTF. This sequence joins TRBV12-3 or TRBV12-4 and TRBJ1-2, with a weak D call TRBD1 (5 bases). There are 12 residues in the CDR3. V lost 6 bases, J lost 6 bases, and 11 bases lay in between.

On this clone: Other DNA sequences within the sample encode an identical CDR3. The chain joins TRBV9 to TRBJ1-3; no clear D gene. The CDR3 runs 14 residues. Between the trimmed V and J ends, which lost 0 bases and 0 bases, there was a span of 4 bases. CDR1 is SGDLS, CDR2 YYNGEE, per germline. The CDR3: CASSVEGSGNTIYF. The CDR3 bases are TGTGCCAGCAGCGTAGAGGGCTCTGGAAACACCATATATTTT.

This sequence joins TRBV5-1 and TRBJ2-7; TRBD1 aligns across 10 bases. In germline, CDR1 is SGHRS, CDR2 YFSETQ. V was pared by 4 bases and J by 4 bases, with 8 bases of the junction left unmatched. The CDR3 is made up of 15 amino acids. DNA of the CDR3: TGCGCCAGCAGCGCGACAGGGGGCGAGACTTACGAGCAGTACTTC. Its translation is CASSATGGETYEQYF.

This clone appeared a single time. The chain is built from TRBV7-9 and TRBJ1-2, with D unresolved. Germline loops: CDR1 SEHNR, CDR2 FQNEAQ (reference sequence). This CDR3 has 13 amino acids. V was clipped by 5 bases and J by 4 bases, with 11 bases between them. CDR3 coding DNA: TGTGCCAGCAGCCCGGGCCTATCCTATGGCTACACCTTC. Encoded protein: CASSPGLSYGYTF.

The CDR3 sequence: CASSEGLVEQYF. The CDR3 bases are TGTGCCAGCAGTGAGGGCCTGGTGGAGCAGTACTTC. V gene TRBV6-1 combines with J gene TRBJ2-7; D unresolved. V gave up 3 bases and J gave up 7 bases, with 10 bases separating them. This CDR3 has 12 residues. Germline loops: CDR1 MNHNS, CDR2 SASEGT.

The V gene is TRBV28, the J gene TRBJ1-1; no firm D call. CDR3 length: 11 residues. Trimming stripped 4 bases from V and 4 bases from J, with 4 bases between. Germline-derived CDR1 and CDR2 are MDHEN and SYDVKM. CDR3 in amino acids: CASSSPTEAFF. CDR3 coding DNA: TGTGCCAGCAGTTCCCCCACTGAAGCTTTCTTT.

CDR3 nucleotides: TGTGCCAGCAGCCAAACCGGGACAGGGGCGAACTACACCTTC. Translated: CASSQTGTGANYTF. The V gene is TRBV4-2, the J gene TRBJ1-2, with TRBD1 identical over 10 bases. With 2 bases clipped from V and 10 bases from J, the junction kept 7 bases outside the gene matches. In germline, CDR1 is LGHNA, CDR2 YNFKEQ. The CDR3 sequence is 14 residues long.

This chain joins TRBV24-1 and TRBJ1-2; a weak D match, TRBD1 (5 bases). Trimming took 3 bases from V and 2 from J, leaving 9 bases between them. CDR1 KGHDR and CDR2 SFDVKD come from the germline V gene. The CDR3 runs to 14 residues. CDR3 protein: CATSDLDRNYGYTF. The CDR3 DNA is TGTGCCACCAGTGATCTCGACAGAAACTATGGCTACACCTTC.

CDR3 amino acids: CASSPQGAVTEAFF. CDR3 nucleotides: TGTGCCAGCAGCCCCCAGGGGGCCGTCACTGAAGCTTTCTTT. The V and J genes are TRBV7-2 and TRBJ1-1; 8 bases agree with TRBD1. The V and J ends lost 5 bases and 4 bases, in that order; junction bases with no gene match: 6. CDR1 is SGHTA and CDR2 is FQGNSA in the germline V gene. The CDR3 loop spans 14 amino acids. Full variable domain (rest looked up from reference TRBV7-2 and TRBJ1-1): GAGVSQSPSNKVTEKGKDVELRCDPISGHTALYWYRQSLGQGLEFLIYFQGNSAPDKSGLPSDRFSAERTGGSVSTLTIQRTQQEDSAVYLCASSPQGAVTEAFFGQGTRLTVV.

CDR3 in DNA: TGTGCCAGCAGCGGCGCGGGGACCTCCCCAACCTACGAGCAGTACTTC. Translation gives CASSGAGTSPTYEQYF. The gene calls are TRBV3-1 (or the pseudogene TRBV3-2) and TRBJ2-7; D perhaps matches TRBD2 (6 bases). This CDR3 has 16 amino acids. Trimming stripped 5 bases from V and 2 bases from J, with 19 bases between. Germline lookup yields CDR1 LGHDT and CDR2 YNNKEL (reference sequence).

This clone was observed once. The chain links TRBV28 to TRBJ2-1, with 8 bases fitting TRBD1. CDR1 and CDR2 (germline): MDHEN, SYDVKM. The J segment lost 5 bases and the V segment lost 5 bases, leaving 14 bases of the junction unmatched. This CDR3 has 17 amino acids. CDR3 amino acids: CASSPGIGQGPNNEQFF. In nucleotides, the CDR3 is TGTGCCAGCAGTCCGGGAATCGGACAGGGCCCCAACAATGAGCAGTTCTTC.

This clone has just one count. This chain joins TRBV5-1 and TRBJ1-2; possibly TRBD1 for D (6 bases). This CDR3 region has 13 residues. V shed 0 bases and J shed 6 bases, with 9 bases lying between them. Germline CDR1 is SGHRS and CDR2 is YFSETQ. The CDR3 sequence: CASSLAGVNGYTF. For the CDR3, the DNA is TGCGCCAGCAGCTTGGCAGGGGTCAATGGCTACACCTTC.

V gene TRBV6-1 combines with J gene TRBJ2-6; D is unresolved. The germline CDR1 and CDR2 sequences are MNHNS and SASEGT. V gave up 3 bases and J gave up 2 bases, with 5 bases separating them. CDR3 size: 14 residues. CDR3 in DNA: TGTGCCAGCAGTGACCCACCTGGGGCCAACGTCCTGACTTTC. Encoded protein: CASSDPPGANVLTF.

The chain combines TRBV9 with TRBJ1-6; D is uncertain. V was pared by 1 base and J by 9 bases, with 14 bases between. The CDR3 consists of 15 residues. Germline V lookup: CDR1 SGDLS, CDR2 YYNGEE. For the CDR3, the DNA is TGTGCCAGCAGCGTAAATCCAGGAGAGGGTTCACCCCTCCACTTT. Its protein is CASSVNPGEGSPLHF.

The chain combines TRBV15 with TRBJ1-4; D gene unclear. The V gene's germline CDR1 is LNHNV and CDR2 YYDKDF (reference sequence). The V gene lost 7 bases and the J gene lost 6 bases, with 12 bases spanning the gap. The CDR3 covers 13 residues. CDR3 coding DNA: TGTGCCACCATGGGCCCAGGCGATGAAAAACTGTTTTTT. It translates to CATMGPGDEKLFF.

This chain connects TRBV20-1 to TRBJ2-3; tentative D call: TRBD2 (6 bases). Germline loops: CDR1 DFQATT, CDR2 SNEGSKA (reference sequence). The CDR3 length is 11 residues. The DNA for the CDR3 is TGCAGCGCAGCGGGCCAAGATACGCAGTATTTT. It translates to CSAAGQDTQYF.

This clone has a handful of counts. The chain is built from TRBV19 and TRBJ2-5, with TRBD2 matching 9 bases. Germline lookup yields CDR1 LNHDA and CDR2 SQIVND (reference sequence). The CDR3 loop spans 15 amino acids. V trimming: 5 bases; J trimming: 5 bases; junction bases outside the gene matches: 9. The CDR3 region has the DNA TGTGCCAGTAGTGGTCTGACTAGCGGAAGGGAGACCCAGTACTTC. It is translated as CASSGLTSGRETQYF.

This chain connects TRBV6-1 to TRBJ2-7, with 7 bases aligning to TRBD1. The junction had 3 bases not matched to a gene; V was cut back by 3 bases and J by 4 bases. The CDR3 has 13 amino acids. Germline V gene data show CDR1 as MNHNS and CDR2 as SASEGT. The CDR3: CASSERGLYEQYF. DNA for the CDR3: TGTGCCAGCAGTGAGAGGGGGCTATACGAGCAGTACTTC.

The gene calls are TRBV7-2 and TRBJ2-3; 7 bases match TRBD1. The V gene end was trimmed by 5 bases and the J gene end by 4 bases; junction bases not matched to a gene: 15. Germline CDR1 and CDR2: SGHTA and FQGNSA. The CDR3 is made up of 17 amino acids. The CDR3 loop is CASSPLRGPMGADTQYF. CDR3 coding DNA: TGTGCCAGCAGCCCGCTGAGGGGGCCGATGGGAGCAGATACGCAGTATTTT. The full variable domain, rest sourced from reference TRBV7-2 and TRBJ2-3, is GAGVSQSPSNKVTEKGKDVELRCDPISGHTALYWYRQSLGQGLEFLIYFQGNSAPDKSGLPSDRFSAERTGGSVSTLTIQRTQQEDSAVYLCASSPLRGPMGADTQYFGPGTRLTVL.

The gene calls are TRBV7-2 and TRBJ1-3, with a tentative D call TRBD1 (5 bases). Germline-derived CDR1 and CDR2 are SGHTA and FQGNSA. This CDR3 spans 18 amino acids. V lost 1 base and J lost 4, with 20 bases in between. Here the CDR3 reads CASSLEALQGRRGNTIYF. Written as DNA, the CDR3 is TGTGCCAGCAGCTTAGAGGCCCTTCAGGGACGACGCGGAAACACCATATATTTT.

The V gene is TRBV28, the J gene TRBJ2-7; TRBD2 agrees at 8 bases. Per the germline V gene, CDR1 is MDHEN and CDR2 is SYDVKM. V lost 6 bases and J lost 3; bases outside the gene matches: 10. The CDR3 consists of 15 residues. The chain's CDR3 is CASSFPLAGNYEQYF. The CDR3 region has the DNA TGTGCCAGCAGCTTTCCTTTAGCGGGGAACTACGAGCAGTACTTC.